This passage covers 26 T cell receptor beta chains from one sample sequenced in a study of T cells in Graves' hyperthyroidism and ophthalmopathy. Amplified TCR beta CDR3 regions came from RNA transcripts. HTBI primers drove first-round RT-PCR of the TCR CDR3. TCRdb reprocessed the multiplex PCR reads via MiXCR and lists one record per CDR3 protein. The data show a few hundred thousand distinct CDR3 sequences, 15% to 19% seen once. The specimen sequenced was blood. All receptors derive from a woman aged 30 to 39 with Graves' hyperthyroidism.

There are many counts of this clonotype. The rearrangement links TRBV7-8 to TRBJ2-4; D might be TRBD2 (6 bases). Germline-derived CDR1 and CDR2 are SGHVS and FQNEAQ. The CDR3 loop spans 13 amino acids. The ends were cut back, 3 bases at V and 6 bases at J, with 9 bases in the middle. This CDR3 is CASSLGGTNIQYF. CDR3 bases: TGTGCCAGCAGCTTGGGCGGGACAAACATTCAGTACTTC.

This clonotype has ten or more counts. The chain links TRBV5-1 to TRBJ2-7; D is unresolved. The ends were cut back, 4 bases at V and 2 bases at J, with 4 bases in the middle. CDR3 length: 11 residues. Germline V gene data show CDR1 as SGHRS and CDR2 as YFSETQ. CDR3 residues: CASSTAYEQYF. The CDR3 DNA is TGCGCCAGCAGCACCGCCTACGAGCAGTACTTC.

The gene calls are TRBV9 and TRBJ2-1; D may be TRBD1 (5 bases). This CDR3 has 14 residues. V lost 3 bases and J 8 bases, leaving 15 bases between the germline ends. From germline, CDR1 is SGDLS and CDR2 YYNGEE. The CDR3 here is CASSGQQGFDEQFF. The CDR3 region has the DNA TGTGCCAGCAGCGGACAGCAGGGTTTCGATGAGCAGTTCTTC.

This chain connects TRBV25-1 to TRBJ1-5, with D unresolved. The CDR3 runs to 18 residues. The V end was cut by 0 bases, the J end by 0 bases, with 15 bases between. Germline CDR1 MGHDK, CDR2 SYGVNS. The CDR3 DNA follows: TGTGCCAGCAGTGAATATAGAGGGTCAGCCGATAGCAATCAGCCCCAGCATTTT. Amino acids: CASSEYRGSADSNQPQHF.

The chain is built from TRBV2 and TRBJ2-1; the match to TRBD2 covers 10 bases. This CDR3 spans 15 amino acids. Trimming cost V 8 bases and J 9 bases; bases outside gene matches: 13. The germline gives CDR1 SNHLY, CDR2 FYNNEI. The CDR3 region is CASLARLAGVVEQFF. CDR3 in DNA: TGTGCCAGCCTAGCTCGTCTAGCGGGAGTAGTTGAGCAGTTCTTC.

This clonotype was found a few times. The chain couples TRBV14 to TRBJ2-5, with D possibly being TRBD1 or TRBD2 (5 bases each). This CDR3 spans 16 amino acids. Per germline, CDR1 SGHDN and CDR2 FVKESK. V lost 3 bases and J lost 0, with 14 bases in between. CDR3: CASSQGTSWYQETQYF. The CDR3, as DNA: TGTGCCAGCAGCCAGGGGACGTCTTGGTACCAAGAGACCCAGTACTTC. The full variable domain, with the rest looked up from reference TRBV14 and TRBJ2-5, is EAGVTQFPSHSVIEKGQTVTLRCDPISGHDNLYWYRRVMGKEIKFLLHFVKESKQDESGMPNNRFLAERTGGTYSTLKVQPAELEDSGVYFCASSQGTSWYQETQYFGPGTRLLVL.

This clonotype has just a few counts. V and J are TRBV28 and TRBJ2-5; D possibly corresponds to TRBD1 (5 bases). Trimming took off 7 bases at V and 2 bases at J, with 11 bases between the two ends. Germline CDR1 MDHEN, CDR2 SYDVKM. CDR3 length equals 13 residues. CDR3 amino acids: CASTKGAQETQYF. CDR3 DNA: TGTGCCAGCACTAAAGGGGCGCAAGAGACCCAGTACTTC.

In regard to this clonotype: This CDR3 fails to terminate in the conserved phenylalanine or tryptophan, so it likely reflects a read error. The V gene is TRBV5-1, the J gene TRBJ2-3; the D call may be TRBD1 or TRBD2 (6 bases each). Trimming shortened V by 0 bases and J by 3 bases, and 14 bases separated the two germline ends. Germline CDR1 is SGHRS and CDR2 is YFSETQ. The CDR3 contains 16 residues. CDR3 loop: CASSLVLAGQTDTQYL. The CDR3 nucleotides read TGCGCCAGCAGCTTGGTCTTGGCGGGACAAACAGATACGCAGTATCTT.

This clonotype was recorded at least ten times. The CDR3 loop is CSAETGDTYNEQFF. CDR3 coding DNA: TGCAGTGCCGAGACAGGGGACACCTACAATGAGCAGTTCTTC. This chain connects TRBV20-1 to TRBJ2-1, with TRBD1 identical over 8 bases. Unmatched junction bases numbered 6, after V lost 6 bases and J lost 2 bases. Germline CDR1 and CDR2: DFQATT and SNEGSKA (reference sequence). The CDR3 covers 14 residues.

This chain uses TRBV5-6 with TRBJ2-7, with 10 positions matching TRBD2. With V trimmed by 0 bases and J by 5 bases, 8 bases remained unmatched. CDR1 and CDR2 (germline): SGHDT, YYEEEE. This CDR3 spans 16 amino acids. The CDR3 region is CASSLEASGSGHEQYF. The CDR3 nucleotides read TGTGCCAGCAGCTTGGAGGCTAGCGGGAGTGGGCACGAGCAGTACTTC.

J is TRBJ2-1 and V is TRBV6-1; 14 nucleotides line up with TRBD2. Per the germline V gene, CDR1 is MNHNS and CDR2 is SASEGT. This CDR3 has 16 amino acids. J lost 7 bases, V lost 2 bases, and 4 bases had no gene match. CDR3 sequence (DNA): TGTGCCAGCAGTGAACAGGGACTAGCGGGAGCGAATGAGCAGTTCTTC. Its translation: CASSEQGLAGANEQFF.

The V and J genes are TRBV6-1 and TRBJ2-7, with TRBD1 identical over 8 bases. The CDR3 totals 15 residues. The ends lost 2 bases at V and 5 bases at J; junction bases unmatched: 8. CDR1 is MNHNS, CDR2 SASEGT, per germline. Here the CDR3 reads CASSELRTGSDEQYF. The DNA of the CDR3 is TGTGCCAGCAGTGAACTCAGGACAGGGAGCGACGAGCAGTACTTC.

This clonotype was recorded at least ten times. The genes are TRBV12-3 or TRBV12-4 and TRBJ1-3, with D possibly being TRBD1 (6 bases). Trimming left V 5 bases short and J 4 bases short, with 15 bases between. The length of the CDR3 is 15 residues. The CDR3: CASSLPPGHGNTIYF. Here the CDR3 DNA reads TGTGCCAGCAGTCTACCGCCGGGACACGGAAACACCATATATTTT.

The chain links TRBV5-1 to TRBJ2-5; 13 nucleotides line up with TRBD2. CDR1 SGHRS and CDR2 YFSETQ come from the germline V gene. Trimming removed 4 bases from V and 5 bases from J; junction bases left unmatched: 5. The CDR3 consists of 15 residues. DNA for the CDR3: TGCGCCAGCAGCACTAGCGGGAGGGCCGGGGAGACCCAGTACTTC. Protein product: CASSTSGRAGETQYF.

The table lists this clonotype with many counts. CDR3 loop: CASSLDYRPSSYNSPLHF. For the CDR3, the DNA is TGTGCCAGCAGCTTAGATTACAGACCGAGCTCCTATAATTCACCCCTCCACTTT. V usage is TRBV7-2 and J usage is TRBJ1-6; D is uncertain. Trimming left V 1 base short and J 0 bases short, with 13 bases between. From germline, CDR1 is SGHTA and CDR2 FQGNSA. The CDR3 is 18 amino acids.

In its sample, this clonotype was seen a few times. CDR3 amino acids: CASSTTSYEKQFF. The CDR3 DNA reads TGTGCCAGCAGCACAACTAGCTACGAGAAGCAGTTCTTC. This rearrangement joins TRBV7-9 to TRBJ2-1; possible D gene TRBD2, 6 bases. In germline, CDR1 is SEHNR, CDR2 FQNEAQ (reference sequence). V lost 5 bases and J 11 bases, leaving 16 bases between the germline ends. The CDR3 is 13 amino acids. Looking up the rest from reference TRBV7-9 and TRBJ2-1 gives the full variable domain: DTGVSQNPRHKITKRGQNVTFRCDPISEHNRLYWYRQTLGQGPEFLTYFQNEAQLEKSRLLSDRFSAERPKGSFSTLEIQRTEQGDSAMYLCASSTTSYEKQFFGPGTRLTVL.

This clonotype was detected only a few times. This chain connects TRBV7-3 to TRBJ2-1; D may be TRBD1 or TRBD2 (6 bases each). The CDR3 loop spans 16 amino acids. Trimming stripped 1 base from V and 4 bases from J, with 14 bases between. From germline, CDR1 is SGHTA and CDR2 FQGTGA. In nucleotides, the CDR3 is TGTGCCAGCAGCTTAAACTCGGGGGCAGCGTACAATGAGCAGTTCTTC. Protein sequence: CASSLNSGAAYNEQFF.

The J gene is TRBJ2-1, the V gene TRBV19; maybe TRBD2 (6 bases). This CDR3 is built from 15 residues. The V end lost 2 bases, the J end lost 7 bases, and 15 bases lay between the germline ends. Germline V CDR1 and CDR2: LNHDA, SQIVND (reference sequence). CDR3 amino acids: CASSIRLVKRNEQFF. The CDR3 nucleotides are TGTGCCAGTAGTATAAGACTAGTAAAAAGGAATGAGCAGTTCTTC.

This clonotype was found a few times. The chain is built from TRBV10-1 and TRBJ2-7; 10 bases are a match to TRBD1. The tail of the sequence fits TRBJ2-1 better, so the J call may be wrong. From germline, CDR1 is WNHNN and CDR2 SYGVQD (reference sequence). The CDR3 runs 15 residues. In DNA, the CDR3 is TGCGCCAGCAGTCCCGGGACAGGGGTGACCTACGAGCAGTTCTTC. Protein product: CASSPGTGVTYEQFF.

With respect to this clonotype: Given a much more abundant clone one base away, this may be a read error. Written as DNA, the CDR3 is TGTGCCTGGAGTGACCGGACAGGGGTAGCGGGCAATCAGCCCCAGCATTTT. Protein sequence: CAWSDRTGVAGNQPQHF. The V and J genes are TRBV30 and TRBJ1-5; 9 bases are shared with TRBD1. CDR3 length equals 17 residues. The junction had 9 bases not matched to a gene; V was cut back by 1 base and J by 2 bases. Germline V lookup: CDR1 GTSNPN, CDR2 SVGIG (reference sequence).

This clonotype was seen at least ten times. J is TRBJ2-7 and V is TRBV20-1; D ambiguous. This CDR3 spans 13 amino acids. The V end was cut by 3 bases, the J end by 2 bases, with 11 bases between. Germline-derived CDR1 and CDR2 are DFQATT and SNEGSKA (reference sequence). CDR3 coding DNA: TGCAGTGCTAGTTTGGGCACAACCTACGAGCAGTACTTC. Translation: CSASLGTTYEQYF.

V gene TRBV30 combines with J gene TRBJ2-2, with 7 bases fitting TRBD2. Germline trimming cut 1 base from V and 2 bases from J; bases unmatched to any gene: 4. Germline V gene sequence: CDR1 GTSNPN, CDR2 SVGIG (reference sequence). This CDR3 comprises 15 residues. In nucleotides, the CDR3 is TGTGCCTGGAGTGACGGGACTAAAAACACCGGGGAGCTGTTTTTT. It is translated as CAWSDGTKNTGELFF.

This clonotype was counted only a few times. V usage is TRBV24-1 and J usage is TRBJ2-3; 10 bases line up with TRBD2. Trimming removed 6 bases from V and 2 bases from J; junction bases left unmatched: 1. The CDR3 spans 14 residues. Germline loops: CDR1 KGHDR, CDR2 SFDVKD. The CDR3 DNA reads as TGTGCCACCAGTAGCGGGAGGGCCACAGATACGCAGTATTTT. This gives the protein CATSSGRATDTQYF.

At least ten counts were recorded for this clonotype. This sequence joins TRBV27 and TRBJ2-1; D may correspond to TRBD1 or TRBD2 (6 bases each). From germline, CDR1 is MNHEY and CDR2 SMNVEV (reference sequence). V dropped 5 bases and J dropped 15 bases, with 23 bases sitting between them. There are 14 residues in the CDR3. The CDR3 bases are TGTGCCAGCAGTAGTATGGTACAGGGAGGCCGCCGGTTCTTC. This gives the protein CASSSMVQGGRRFF.

The chain links TRBV4-1 to TRBJ1-2, with 11 nucleotides matching TRBD1. The ends lost 2 bases at V and 8 bases at J; junction bases unmatched: 13. The germline V gene encodes CDR1 MGHRA and CDR2 YSYEKL. CDR3 length: 17 residues. CDR3 bases: TGCGCCAGCAGCCAACCGATTCAAGGACAGGGGGCGCCAGGCTACACCTTC. Translation gives CASSQPIQGQGAPGYTF.

To note about this clonotype: A much larger clone differs by one base, so this may be a read error. V and J are TRBV6-5 and TRBJ1-3, with no clear D. This CDR3 is 13 amino acids long. Trimming shortened V by 1 base and J by 0 bases, and 1 base separated the two germline ends. The germline CDR1 and CDR2 sequences are MNHEY and SVGAGI. As DNA, the CDR3 is TGTGCCAGCAGTTACTTCTCTGGAAACACCATATATTTT. It codes for CASSYFSGNTIYF.